These T cell receptor beta chains were read from a single sample in a study of cytomegalovirus exposure and HLA in healthy donors. Sequencing used immunoSEQ multiplex PCR; TCRdb keeps in-frame clones, though not all of them. The sample lists approximately 160,000 clones; roughly 74% were seen once. The sample taken for sequencing was PBMCs. These TCRs come from a male donor in good health and CMV-seronegative. CDR3s include the opening cysteine and the closing phenylalanine or tryptophan. Each record gives: CDR3 protein, CDR3 DNA, V gene, J gene, D gene, clone size. A D gene is named only where the DNA matches it firmly. Clone size appears in some rows only: once, few, many, or a class for an expanded clone.

CDR3aa: CASSEAGGLTYEQYF
CDR3nt: TGTGCCAGCAGTGAAGCAGGGGGACTAACCTACGAGCAGTACTTC
v_gene: TRBV6-1
j_gene: TRBJ2-7
d_gene: NA
abundance: NA

CDR3aa: CASSPLERGEAFF
CDR3nt: TGTGCCAGCTCACCACTAGAAAGGGGGGAAGCTTTCTTT
v_gene: TRBV18
j_gene: TRBJ1-1
d_gene: NA
abundance: NA

CDR3aa: CASSFDGGRAYNEQFF
CDR3nt: TGTGCCAGCAGCTTTGATGGCGGGAGGGCCTACAATGAGCAGTTCTTC
v_gene: TRBV7-2
j_gene: TRBJ2-1
d_gene: TRBD2
abundance: few

CDR3aa: CASSLDGDSPLHF
CDR3nt: TGTGCCAGCAGCTTAGACGGGGATTCACCCCTCCACTTT
v_gene: TRBV11-2
j_gene: TRBJ1-6
d_gene: NA
abundance: NA

CDR3aa: CASSIDLEGEKLFF
CDR3nt: TGTGCCAGTAGTATAGACCTTGAGGGTGAAAAACTGTTTTTT
v_gene: TRBV19
j_gene: TRBJ1-4
d_gene: NA
abundance: NA

CDR3aa: CASRNEGSTNEKLFF
CDR3nt: TGTGCCAGCAGAAATGAGGGTTCAACTAATGAAAAACTGTTTTTT
v_gene: TRBV27
j_gene: TRBJ1-4
d_gene: NA
abundance: NA

CDR3aa: CAWSKVSRTYNEQFF
CDR3nt: TGTGCCTGGAGTAAGGTCTCTAGGACCTACAATGAGCAGTTCTTC
v_gene: TRBV30
j_gene: TRBJ2-1
d_gene: NA
abundance: NA

CDR3aa: CASSWGRGQLGANVLTF
CDR3nt: TGTGCCAGCAGCTGGGGCAGGGGACAATTGGGGGCCAACGTCCTGACTTTC
v_gene: TRBV5-8
j_gene: TRBJ2-6
d_gene: NA
abundance: NA

CDR3aa: CASSQYSSSGANVLTF
CDR3nt: TGCGCCAGCAGCCAGTACAGCAGCTCTGGGGCCAACGTCCTGACTTTC
v_gene: TRBV4-3
j_gene: TRBJ2-6
d_gene: NA
abundance: NA

CDR3aa: CASSLGLRQTNEQFF
CDR3nt: TGCGCCAGCAGCTTGGGACTAAGACAAACCAATGAGCAGTTCTTC
v_gene: TRBV5-1
j_gene: TRBJ2-1
d_gene: NA
abundance: NA

CDR3aa: CAWTLQGASNQPQHF
CDR3nt: TGTGCCTGGACCTTACAGGGGGCTAGCAATCAGCCCCAGCATTTT
v_gene: TRBV30
j_gene: TRBJ1-5
d_gene: TRBD1
abundance: NA

CDR3aa: CASSPGGGGLTSYEQYF
CDR3nt: TGTGCCAGCAGCCCAGGAGGGGGGGGACTGACCTCCTACGAGCAGTACTTC
v_gene: TRBV11-2
j_gene: TRBJ2-7
d_gene: NA
abundance: NA

CDR3aa: CASSLSWDSRNTIYF
CDR3nt: TGTGCCAGCAGCTTGTCCTGGGACAGCCGAAACACCATATATTTT
v_gene: TRBV11-3
j_gene: TRBJ1-3
d_gene: TRBD1
abundance: NA

CDR3aa: CASSHSGSYEQYF
CDR3nt: TGTGCCAGCAGTCACAGCGGGAGCTACGAGCAGTACTTC
v_gene: TRBV6-5
j_gene: TRBJ2-7
d_gene: TRBD2
abundance: NA

CDR3aa: CASSLDSGGTNEQFF
CDR3nt: TGTGCCAGCAGTTTAGATAGCGGGGGGACCAATGAGCAGTTCTTC
v_gene: TRBV27
j_gene: TRBJ2-1
d_gene: TRBD2
abundance: NA

CDR3aa: CATSRALTGNSPLHF
CDR3nt: TGTGCCACCAGCAGAGCTCTGACAGGGAATTCACCCCTCCACTTT
v_gene: TRBV15
j_gene: TRBJ1-6
d_gene: TRBD1
abundance: NA

CDR3aa: CASSKRPSTDTQYF
CDR3nt: TGTGCCAGCAGTAAGAGGCCCAGCACAGATACGCAGTATTTT
v_gene: TRBV6-5
j_gene: TRBJ2-3
d_gene: NA
abundance: once